This T cell receptor beta chain stems from a study of CD8 T cells in Susac syndrome (dated by TCRdb to about 2019). Notes on the research overall: The study used repertoire sequencing to test whether antigen drove CD8+ T cell activation and differentiation in Susac syndrome. CD8+ T cell repertoire clonality was compared between eleven to twelve healthy donors, approximately 14 Susac syndrome patients and some 15 multiple sclerosis patients. What the authors observed across the whole study: The TCR sequencing and HLA analysis was acknowledged to have included a relatively small number of individuals.

As to this clonotype: Which antigen it targets is not known. The junction departs from germline at one end; a sequencing error may be responsible.

RNA was extracted using the RNeasy kit, and roughly 0.5 to 1 ug of the RNA was reverse transcribed with random hexamers. The immunoSEQ multiplex PCR assay, covering 54 Vbeta and 13 Jbeta segments, was used to amplify TCR beta CDR3 regions. To correct PCR amplification bias, a synthetic template baseline was used for both primer optimization and computational correction. Turning to the authors' computational methods: Reads were assigned to V, D and J genes according to IMGT and analyzed in immunoSEQ Analyzer, with only productive sequences retained. Clonality was calculated as one minus the Shannon entropy normalized by log2 of the number of productive unique sequences. For each patient and control, public and private clones were evaluated within the 100 most prevalent clones. Clones were defined as Susac-specific if absent from the healthy and MS cohorts, from over a thousand published viral clones and from other ImmuneACCESS disease sequences. Starting from the raw public reads, TCRdb applied fastp trimming at Q25, assembled clones with MiXCR and retained in-frame beta chains. Entries that share a CDR3 protein sequence are merged under the most common genes and DNA. It is TCRdb's table, rather than the study itself, that gives the V and J calls and clone size. Present in this sample are about 150,000 distinct CDR3 sequences, 95% of which were seen just once. The ten largest clones add up to 0.15% of the sample.

Based on the germline V gene (reference sequence), the CDR1 and CDR2 sequences are DFQATT and SNEGSKA. The CDR3 sequence holds 13 residues, the cysteine and phenylalanine included. Only the CDR3 DNA is retained, 39 bases long and in frame from the first base. Peripheral blood CD8+ and CD4+ T cells from healthy donors, Susac syndrome patients and multiple sclerosis patients were profiled by high-throughput TCR beta sequencing. The multiple sclerosis controls were treatment-naive patients who had stable or active relapsing-remitting disease and met the revised McDonald criteria. Bulk CD8+ and CD4+ T cells were purified magnetically by negative isolation, whereas CD8+ TEMRA cells were enriched by FACS. Blood was collected in EDTA tubes and processed within 24 hours, with PBMCs isolated through density gradient centrifugation. PBMCs intended for TCR sequencing were cryopreserved in liquid nitrogen and thawed later in a water bath at 37 degrees C. The sorted or isolated CD4+, CD8+ and CD8+ TEMRA cells reached a purity of at least 90%.

Sequenced sample: CD8+ T cells from PBMCs. The TCR was taken from a human donor with multiple sclerosis. The chain is made from TRBV20-1 and TRBJ2-4, with the D assignment possibly TRBD1 or TRBD2, given 5 matching bases for each. Read as DNA, the sequence is TGCAGTGCAAGAGGGCGACAGAAAAACATTCAGTACTTC. It specifies CSARGRQKNIQYF.